This record looks at one T cell receptor (beta chain) sequence and its context. The data belong to a study of T cells expressing NK-cell markers. TCRdb re-analyzed the 5' RACE reads; it lists each CDR3 protein once, without DNA. Here the sample table reports almost 450,000 distinct CDR3 sequences. Germline CDR1 LGHNA, CDR2 YSLEER. This CDR3 has 15 amino acids. Sequencing input: blood T cells: a sorted CD56 or NKG2C T cell subset, CD4+ or CD8+ T cells, or bulk PBMC T cells (not recorded which). The V gene is TRBV4-3, the J gene TRBJ2-2; TCRdb reports TRBD1, a call that lacks DNA to check it against. This clonotype originated in a woman aged 18 to 69 in good health. CDR3 in amino acids: CASGSYREATGELFF.